What follows are 8 T cell receptor beta chains derived from one specimen sequenced in a study of blood T cells in healthy people across ages. The second PCR ran 7 to 11 cycles with a sample-barcoded 5' primer and J-beta primers. TCRdb analysed the 5' RACE reads with MiXCR anew, one entry per CDR3 protein. The sample holds 600,000 or so distinct CDR3 sequences, around 21% seen once. Sequenced: blood. Source of these receptors: a man between 65 and 85 years old in good health.

This clonotype was seen more than once but under ten times. V gene TRBV28 combines with J gene TRBJ2-2; either TRBD1 or TRBD2 may fit D (5 bases each). The CDR3 loop spans 14 amino acids. V gave up 5 bases and J gave up 6 bases, with 13 bases separating them. CDR1 and CDR2 from the germline V gene are MDHEN and SYDVKM. CDR3 nucleotide sequence: TGTGCCAGCAGTAGCGTACTGGGGGCCGGGGAGCTGTTTTTT. As protein: CASSSVLGAGELFF. The variable domain in full, with the rest retrieved from reference TRBV28 and TRBJ2-2, is DVKVTQSSRYLVKRTGEKVFLECVQDMDHENMFWYRQDPGLGLRLIYFSYDVKMKEKGDIPEGYSVSREKKERFSLILESASTNQTSMYLCASSSVLGAGELFFGEGSRLTVL.

V is TRBV20-1 and J is TRBJ1-1; D is unresolved. The germline V gene has CDR1 DFQATT and CDR2 SNEGSKA (reference sequence). Trimming stripped 0 bases from V and 5 bases from J, with 16 bases between. This CDR3 is built from 15 residues. CDR3 loop: CSARDLEVGQTEAFF. Written as DNA, the CDR3 is TGCAGTGCTAGAGATTTGGAGGTGGGTCAAACTGAAGCTTTCTTT.

The chain has TRBV9 and TRBJ2-5; the D is unclear. The germline CDR1 and CDR2 sequences are SGDLS and YYNGEE. This CDR3 is built from 15 residues. Between the trimmed V and J ends, which lost 0 bases and 4 bases, there was a span of 13 bases. The CDR3 region is CASSVAVGPRETQYF. DNA of the CDR3: TGTGCCAGCAGCGTAGCGGTGGGTCCCCGAGAGACCCAGTACTTC.

This clonotype was detected a few times. The chain couples TRBV6-5 to TRBJ2-7; 9 bases line up with TRBD2. Germline assignment: CDR1 MNHEY and CDR2 SVGAGI. V shed 2 bases, J shed 2 bases, and the junction held 10 bases outside the gene matches. This CDR3 has 17 residues. DNA of the CDR3: TGTGCCAGCAGTTACCGTCCGGGAGCGGGAGGCCCCTACGAGCAGTACTTC. Translating it yields CASSYRPGAGGPYEQYF.

This clonotype was seen more than once but under ten times. The chain uses TRBV29-1 and TRBJ2-5; a possible D gene is TRBD1 (6 bases). The closer fit of TRBJ2-7 to the DNA end suggests the J call may be wrong. There are 14 residues in the CDR3. Germline assignment: CDR1 SQVTM and CDR2 ANQGSEA. This CDR3 reads CSVTGKLGTYEQYF. CDR3 DNA: TGCAGCGTTACAGGGAAATTGGGGACCTACGAGCAGTACTTC.

The gene calls are TRBV2 and TRBJ2-5; unclear D gene. CDR1 is SNHLY, CDR2 FYNNEI, per germline. The CDR3 has 15 residues. Trimming stripped 3 bases from V and 5 bases from J, with 16 bases between. The CDR3 protein is CASSEFRGLVETQYF. The CDR3 coding sequence is TGTGCCAGCAGTGAGTTCCGTGGGCTAGTGGAGACCCAGTACTTC.

V is TRBV4-2 and J is TRBJ2-5; 10 bases agree with TRBD1. The J call could be wrong; TRBJ2-7 is a better fit for the DNA end. The CDR3 runs 16 residues. Germline CDR1 reads LGHNA; CDR2 reads YNFKEQ. CDR3 residues: CASSQDWGQGLYEQYF. The CDR3 DNA follows: TGTGCCAGCAGCCAAGATTGGGGACAGGGGCTCTACGAGCAGTACTTC.

For this clonotype: Given a much more abundant clone one base away, this may be a read error. The V call is TRBV28, the J call TRBJ2-1; 8 nucleotides agree with TRBD1. V lost 6 bases to trimming and J lost 5 bases; unmatched junction nucleotides: 12. The CDR3 runs to 16 residues. Germline assignment: CDR1 MDHEN and CDR2 SYDVKM. CDR3 in amino acids: CASSPIRDRIHNEQFF. CDR3 sequence (DNA): TGTGCCAGCAGCCCGATCCGGGACAGGATCCACAATGAGCAGTTCTTC. The complete variable domain, with remaining parts taken from reference TRBV28 and TRBJ2-1, reads DVKVTQSSRYLVKRTGEKVFLECVQDMDHENMFWYRQDPGLGLRLIYFSYDVKMKEKGDIPEGYSVSREKKERFSLILESASTNQTSMYLCASSPIRDRIHNEQFFGPGTRLTVL.